A single sample is the source of the 23 T cell receptor beta chains below, sequenced in a study of monozygotic twins with inflammatory bowel disease. TCRdb reworked the 5' RACE reads into one entry per CDR3 protein, no DNA. The sample includes roughly 330,000 distinct CDR3 sequences. Sequenced material: blood. Every receptor here comes from a human donor with ulcerative colitis or Crohn's disease, or a healthy co-twin of an affected twin (not recorded which).

The rearrangement joins TRBV4-3 to TRBJ1-1; TCRdb proposes TRBD1, but this gene call is untestable without DNA. The CDR3 loop spans 20 amino acids. Germline CDR1 and CDR2: LGHNA and YSLEER. CDR3 loop: CASSQVPHGQGAYYPREAFF.

The V gene is TRBV28, the J gene TRBJ2-1; TCRdb returns TRBD2, unconfirmable since there is no DNA. The CDR3 has 15 residues. Germline V gives CDR1 MDHEN, CDR2 SYDVKM. CDR3 amino acids: CASSEAGGFYNEQFF.

This chain uses TRBV15 with TRBJ2-5. The germline V gene encodes CDR1 LNHNV and CDR2 YYDKDF (reference sequence). The CDR3 runs 16 residues. CDR3 sequence: CATSRGGNQFQETQYF.

The V call is TRBV20-1, the J call TRBJ2-7; TCRdb designates TRBD1, a call that cannot be tested without DNA. Germline assignment: CDR1 DFQATT and CDR2 SNEGSKA (reference sequence). This CDR3 has 15 residues. CDR3 protein: CSASGITGRPYEQYF.

The rearrangement links TRBV30 to TRBJ1-3. The V gene's germline CDR1 is GTSNPN and CDR2 SVGIG (reference sequence). This CDR3 contains 13 residues. CDR3 loop: CAWSAGSGNTIYF.

This chain connects TRBV5-1 to TRBJ1-1. Per the germline V gene, CDR1 is SGHRS and CDR2 is YFSETQ. The CDR3 length is 14 residues. This CDR3 reads CASSSEDGNTEAFF.

The rearrangement uses TRBV7-2 and TRBJ2-5; the D gene TCRdb calls, TRBD1, cannot be checked with no DNA. CDR1 is SGHTA, CDR2 FQGNSA, per germline. This CDR3 comprises 15 residues. CDR3 protein: CASSSAKHGRETQYF.

The V gene is TRBV18, the J gene TRBJ2-1. The CDR3 sequence is 14 residues long. The V gene's germline CDR1 is KGHSH and CDR2 LQKENI. CDR3 region: CASSPTTRFNEQFF.

The chain carries TRBV7-2 and TRBJ1-1; there is no DNA to check the TCRdb D call of TRBD1. This CDR3 has 14 residues. The V gene's germline CDR1 is SGHTA and CDR2 FQGNSA. CDR3 sequence reads: CASSLDRIYTEAFF.

V and J are TRBV7-9 and TRBJ1-2; no DNA is available, so the TRBD1 call from TCRdb remains unchecked. CDR1 is SEHNR, CDR2 FQNEAQ, per germline (reference sequence). The CDR3 runs 15 residues. CDR3 sequence reads: CASSPSSGTGHGYTF. The full variable domain, completed using reference TRBV7-9 and TRBJ1-2, is DTGVSQNPRHKITKRGQNVTFRCDPISEHNRLYWYRQTLGQGPEFLTYFQNEAQLEKSRLLSDRFSAERPKGSFSTLEIQRTEQGDSAMYLCASSPSSGTGHGYTFGSGTRLTVV.

This chain connects TRBV5-1 to TRBJ2-1. Germline V gene data show CDR1 as SGHRS and CDR2 as YFSETQ. The CDR3 totals 13 residues. The CDR3 here is CASSLDYYNEQFF.

The V and J genes are TRBV6-1 and TRBJ1-1; TCRdb designates TRBD1, a call that cannot be tested without DNA. The V gene's germline CDR1 is MNHNS and CDR2 SASEGT. The CDR3 loop spans 15 amino acids. CDR3 protein: CASRQDRGQGTEAFF.

The V and J genes are TRBV3-1 and TRBJ2-2; the D call of TRBD1 rests on TCRdb alone, since no DNA is present to check it. CDR3 length: 16 residues. Germline CDR1 and CDR2: LGHDT and YNNKEL (reference sequence). The CDR3 reads CASSPGGAATTGELFF.

The chain joins TRBV28 to TRBJ2-7; TCRdb returns TRBD1, unconfirmable since there is no DNA. The CDR3 length is 15 residues. Looked up from germline, CDR1 is MDHEN and CDR2 is SYDVKM. CDR3 in amino acids: CASSSTGDPTYEQYF.

This rearrangement joins TRBV5-6 to TRBJ2-1; TCRdb names TRBD2, which stays unverified in the absence of DNA. Germline values: CDR1 SGHDT, CDR2 YYEEEE. This CDR3 contains 14 residues. This CDR3 is CASSSGLEFNEQFF.

The genes are TRBV6-1 and TRBJ2-7. The CDR3 sequence is 15 residues long. Germline V CDR1 and CDR2: MNHNS, SASEGT. The CDR3 loop reads CASSGLPTSTYEQYF.

The genes are TRBV6-5 and TRBJ2-2; without DNA, the TCRdb call of TRBD1 cannot be checked. This CDR3 is built from 16 residues. In germline, CDR1 is MNHEY, CDR2 SVGAGI. CDR3 sequence reads: CASSYSDRGTPGELFF.

The gene calls are TRBV7-6 and TRBJ2-1; TCRdb outputs TRBD2, but without DNA this stays unchecked. Germline V gives CDR1 SGHVS, CDR2 FNYEAQ. The CDR3 covers 12 residues. Here the CDR3 reads CASSGRYNEQFF.

The rearrangement uses TRBV7-2 and TRBJ1-6. CDR3 length: 14 amino acids. Germline values: CDR1 SGHTA, CDR2 FQGNSA. CDR3 residues: CASSLPGGSSPLHF.

The rearrangement joins TRBV2 to TRBJ1-5; no DNA is available, so the TRBD1 call from TCRdb remains unchecked. Germline CDR1 is SNHLY and CDR2 is FYNNEI. CDR3 length equals 14 residues. The CDR3 reads CASRAGGVYQPQHF.

The chain carries TRBV5-6 and TRBJ2-5. The CDR3 loop spans 13 amino acids. Germline V lookup: CDR1 SGHDT, CDR2 YYEEEE. The CDR3 is CASSLEYQETQYF.

The rearrangement joins TRBV3-1 to TRBJ2-2; TCRdb picks TRBD1, but there is no DNA to check that call. The CDR3 extends over 17 amino acids. Per the germline V gene, CDR1 is LGHDT and CDR2 is YNNKEL (reference sequence). CDR3 loop: CASSQASWTVNTGELFF.

The V and J genes are TRBV5-1 and TRBJ1-1; as DNA is missing, the TRBD1 call by TCRdb cannot be tested. The CDR3 length is 17 residues. Germline V lookup: CDR1 SGHRS, CDR2 YFSETQ. CDR3: CASSLGLQGNAFPEAFF. The full variable domain, rest sourced from reference TRBV5-1 and TRBJ1-1, is KAGVTQTPRYLIKTRGQQVTLSCSPISGHRSVSWYQQTPGQGLQFLFEYFSETQRNKGNFPGRFSGRQFSNSRSEMNVSTLELGDSALYLCASSLGLQGNAFPEAFFGQGTRLTVV.